These 5 T cell receptor beta chains were sequenced from one sample in a study of blood T cell repertoires in COVID-19. Sequencing was performed with immunoSEQ multiplex PCR; in TCRdb, only in-frame clones are kept and a portion is missing. The sample carries some 120,000 clones, about four fifths recorded once. Source material: peripheral blood. These receptors originate from a woman aged 60 to 75 with acute or convalescent COVID-19.

This clone appeared a single time. The chain combines TRBV9 with TRBJ1-3; 7 nucleotides agree with TRBD1. Germline V lookup: CDR1 SGDLS, CDR2 YYNGEE. The CDR3 length is 18 residues. The trim removed 3 bases at V and 7 bases at J, leaving 19 bases unmatched. CDR3 sequence reads: CASSADLPGQHLGNTIYF. Written as DNA, the CDR3 is TGTGCCAGCAGCGCTGATCTGCCGGGACAGCATCTTGGGAACACCATATATTTT. The entire variable domain, with the rest obtained from reference TRBV9 and TRBJ1-3, is as follows: DSGVTQTPKHLITATGQRVTLRCSPRSGDLSVYWYQQSLDQGLQFLIQYYNGEERAKGNILERFSAQQFPDLHSELNLSSLELGDSALYFCASSADLPGQHLGNTIYFGEGSWLTVV.

The CDR3 spells CASRRQGTSGNTIYF. The DNA of the CDR3 is TGTGCCAGTAGGCGTCAGGGGACCTCTGGAAACACCATATATTTT. The genes are TRBV19 and TRBJ1-3; possibly TRBD1 for D (6 bases). The CDR3 length is 15 residues. CDR1 is LNHDA and CDR2 is SQIVND in the germline V gene (reference sequence). Trimming removed 6 bases at V and 0 bases at J, with 12 bases between.

J is TRBJ1-5 and V is TRBV4-2; 7 bases agree with TRBD1. V lost 4 bases to trimming and J lost 3 bases; unmatched junction nucleotides: 6. This CDR3 comprises 15 residues. Germline V gives CDR1 LGHNA, CDR2 YNFKEQ. Here the CDR3 reads CASSPSGQTNQPQHF. The CDR3 region has the DNA TGTGCCAGCAGCCCGTCGGGACAGACCAATCAGCCCCAGCATTTT.

The chain links TRBV27 to TRBJ2-1; D is possibly TRBD1 (6 bases). CDR1 is MNHEY, CDR2 SMNVEV, per germline (reference sequence). The CDR3 is 16 residues long. Trimming took 3 bases from V and 5 from J, leaving 17 bases between them. The CDR3 sequence is CASSLGMGAYDNEQFF. The CDR3 DNA follows: TGTGCCAGCAGTTTGGGGATGGGGGCCTACGACAATGAGCAGTTCTTC.

The rearrangement uses TRBV18 and TRBJ1-1, with TRBD1 matching over 8 bases. CDR3 length: 15 residues. Germline CDR1 is KGHSH and CDR2 is LQKENI. Trimming at V came to 3 bases and at J to 4 bases, leaving 7 bases not matched to a gene. CDR3 region: CASSPRQGLGTEAFF. The DNA of the CDR3 is TGTGCCAGCTCACCGAGACAGGGGTTGGGCACTGAAGCTTTCTTT.